This TCR beta chain was profiled in a study of blood T cell repertoires in COVID-19. About the study: The samples span acute and convalescent COVID-19 from the United States, Italy and Spain. Sources were T cells, B-cell-depleted T cells, or PBMCs; the material itself was cDNA or gDNA.

Germline loops: CDR1 LNHDA, CDR2 SQIVND (reference sequence). The CDR3 runs 14 residues. V was shortened by 1 base and J by 3 bases, with 9 bases between the two germline ends. Per the study methods: Counts of nucleated cells, estimated from reference gene primer amplification, were obtained. Clones were read by immunoSEQ multiplex PCR, and TCRdb kept only the in-frame ones, dropping some. V and J calls plus clone size are reproduced from that table; the DNA served to infer D and trimming. The sample consists of more than 300,000 clones, 89% of them appearing once. V usage is TRBV19 and J usage is TRBJ1-1, with D unresolved. Source material: peripheral blood. The origin of this receptor is a man aged 18 to 30 who had recovered from COVID-19. The CDR3 nucleotides read TGTGCCAGTAGTATAGTATGGGAGGACACTGAAGCTTTCTTT. It translates to CASSIVWEDTEAFF.